These T cell receptor beta chains were read from a single sample in a study of blood T cell repertoires in COVID-19. The table came from immunoSEQ multiplex PCR; TCRdb's copy has only in-frame clones and leaves some out. The sample shows 130,000 to 150,000 clones, roughly 89% of them seen only once. Sequencing was done on a sample of peripheral blood. The receptor source for this set is a woman between 50 and 59 years old with active or convalescent COVID-19. CDR3s include the opening cysteine and the closing phenylalanine or tryptophan.

v_call: TRBV6-2/TRBV6-3; cdr3_length: 16; j_call: TRBJ1-2; cdr3_aa: CASSPLNQTGRAGYTF
v_call: TRBV10-3; cdr3_length: 13; j_call: TRBJ2-7; cdr3_aa: CAAGASGSYEQYF
v_call: TRBV28; cdr3_length: 14; j_call: TRBJ1-2; cdr3_aa: CASSTITGGYGYTF
v_call: TRBV3-1/TRBV3-2; cdr3_length: 16; j_call: TRBJ2-1; cdr3_aa: CASSPFLAGTYNEQFF
v_call: TRBV25-1; cdr3_length: 15; j_call: TRBJ2-3; cdr3_aa: CASSDVASSTDTQYF
v_call: TRBV9; cdr3_length: 13; j_call: TRBJ1-1; cdr3_aa: CASSVDSAGAAFF
v_call: TRBV7-9; cdr3_length: 14; j_call: TRBJ1-1; cdr3_aa: CASIPQGASTEAFF
v_call: TRBV19; cdr3_length: 12; j_call: TRBJ2-7; cdr3_aa: CASSHRVGEQYF
v_call: TRBV19; cdr3_length: 15; j_call: TRBJ1-6; cdr3_aa: CASSPRWRENSPLHF
v_call: TRBV7-2; cdr3_length: 13; j_call: TRBJ1-1; cdr3_aa: CASSSWGGTEAFF
v_call: TRBV28; cdr3_length: 15; j_call: TRBJ1-2; cdr3_aa: CASSSVLGGDYGYTF
v_call: TRBV6-5; cdr3_length: 12; j_call: TRBJ1-5; cdr3_aa: CASTSGNQPQHF
v_call: TRBV2; cdr3_length: 13; j_call: TRBJ2-7; cdr3_aa: CASSEGPTREQYF
v_call: TRBV7-9; cdr3_length: 14; j_call: TRBJ2-7; cdr3_aa: CASSQGYDSYEQYF
v_call: TRBV19; cdr3_length: 13; j_call: TRBJ1-2; cdr3_aa: CASRLDSRYGYTF
v_call: TRBV5-8; cdr3_length: 14; j_call: TRBJ1-1; cdr3_aa: CASSFTGVRTEAFF
v_call: TRBV28; cdr3_length: 12; j_call: TRBJ1-4; cdr3_aa: CASNSGNEKLFF
v_call: TRBV7-3; cdr3_length: 14; j_call: TRBJ2-2; cdr3_aa: CASSLTLGQGQLFF
v_call: TRBV10-2; cdr3_length: 14; j_call: TRBJ1-2; cdr3_aa: CASSTDRGGYGYTF
v_call: TRBV19; cdr3_length: 16; j_call: TRBJ2-2; cdr3_aa: CASRGIAGVYTGELFF
v_call: TRBV11-2; cdr3_length: 14; j_call: TRBJ1-6; cdr3_aa: CASSFRTDNSPLHF
v_call: TRBV18; cdr3_length: 14; j_call: TRBJ1-1; cdr3_aa: CASSANRGGTEAFF
v_call: TRBV5-1; cdr3_length: 16; j_call: TRBJ1-1; cdr3_aa: CASSLAEEGGGTEAFF
v_call: TRBV18; cdr3_length: 19; j_call: TRBJ2-4; cdr3_aa: CASSPPNSGQGVSQNIQYF
v_call: TRBV28; cdr3_length: 13; j_call: TRBJ2-2; cdr3_aa: CASRQGAGGELFF
v_call: TRBV7-2; cdr3_length: 18; j_call: TRBJ2-2; cdr3_aa: CASSLTSGGASNTGELFF
v_call: TRBV18; cdr3_length: 14; j_call: TRBJ1-2; cdr3_aa: CASSPPAGATVYTF
v_call: TRBV3-1/TRBV3-2; cdr3_length: 15; j_call: TRBJ1-1; cdr3_aa: CASSQGQGTNTEAFF
v_call: TRBV7-2; cdr3_length: 15; j_call: TRBJ1-6; cdr3_aa: CASSVGGQGHSPLHF
v_call: TRBV18; cdr3_length: 15; j_call: TRBJ1-2; cdr3_aa: CASSPSQAGGGGYTF
v_call: TRBV6-6; cdr3_length: 15; j_call: TRBJ1-2; cdr3_aa: CASHPRQVSNYGYTF
v_call: TRBV19; cdr3_length: 14; j_call: TRBJ2-6; cdr3_aa: CATRLFSGANVLTF
v_call: TRBV30; cdr3_length: 13; j_call: TRBJ2-2; cdr3_aa: CAWGGMGHGELFF
v_call: TRBV7-2; cdr3_length: 17; j_call: TRBJ2-1; cdr3_aa: CASSSQTSGVLYNEQFF
v_call: TRBV7-7; cdr3_length: 15; j_call: TRBJ2-1; cdr3_aa: CASSTGLAGGNEQFF
v_call: TRBV9; cdr3_length: 16; j_call: TRBJ2-7; cdr3_aa: CASSVGLAGGQIEQYF
v_call: TRBV30; cdr3_length: 17; j_call: TRBJ1-1; cdr3_aa: CAWSVKAGGGRWSRSFF
v_call: TRBV4-2; cdr3_length: 15; j_call: TRBJ2-7; cdr3_aa: CASSQEGQGTHEQYF
v_call: TRBV12-5; cdr3_length: 15; j_call: TRBJ2-7; cdr3_aa: CASGPDRGGSYEQYF
v_call: TRBV4-2; cdr3_length: 16; j_call: TRBJ2-5; cdr3_aa: CASSTLAGGGEETQYF
v_call: TRBV24-1; cdr3_length: 16; j_call: TRBJ1-5; cdr3_aa: CATSDGTPNSNQPQHF
v_call: TRBV28; cdr3_length: 15; j_call: TRBJ1-4; cdr3_aa: CASSLGQGFREKLFF
v_call: TRBV12-2; cdr3_length: 15; j_call: TRBJ2-1; cdr3_aa: CASQGLAGNYNEQFF
v_call: TRBV7-2; cdr3_length: 13; j_call: TRBJ1-4; cdr3_aa: CASSPRPREKLFF
v_call: TRBV10-3; cdr3_length: 18; j_call: TRBJ2-2; cdr3_aa: CAISQSGQRGAGTGELFF
v_call: TRBV30; cdr3_length: 16; j_call: TRBJ2-1; cdr3_aa: CAWGGRRLSSYNEQFF
v_call: TRBV7-3; cdr3_length: 13; j_call: TRBJ1-2; cdr3_aa: CASSPGQGYGYTF
v_call: TRBV5-4; cdr3_length: 15; j_call: TRBJ2-6; cdr3_aa: CASSSTGDGANVLTF
v_call: TRBV6-6; cdr3_length: 16; j_call: TRBJ1-2; cdr3_aa: CASSSLSDRAGYGYTF
v_call: TRBV7-9; cdr3_length: 16; j_call: TRBJ2-1; cdr3_aa: CASSSTSGGAYNEQFF
v_call: TRBV2; cdr3_length: 13; j_call: TRBJ1-5; cdr3_aa: CASRGTVNQPQHF
v_call: TRBV28; cdr3_length: 14; j_call: TRBJ1-1; cdr3_aa: CASSLGGQGVYTFF
v_call: TRBV12-3/TRBV12-4; cdr3_length: 13; j_call: TRBJ1-2; cdr3_aa: CASSLAGNYGYTF
v_call: TRBV19; cdr3_length: 16; j_call: TRBJ2-2; cdr3_aa: CASSIQVGRGSGELFF
v_call: TRBV29-1; cdr3_length: 15; j_call: TRBJ2-1; cdr3_aa: CSVEAPTGWYSEQFF